These 13 T cell receptor beta chains share one sample of origin, sequenced in a study of T cell responses to AZD1222 COVID-19 vaccine. Using immunoSEQ multiplex PCR, the repertoire was profiled, and TCRdb retains in-frame clones only, with some absent. The table lists some 130,000 clones, 90% of them singletons. Material: peripheral blood, obtained on day 0 of AZD1222 vaccination. The source is an adult in good health.

The J gene is TRBJ2-3, the V gene TRBV5-1; weak D call: TRBD2 (7 bases). V gave up 1 base and J gave up 2 bases, with 11 bases separating them. CDR1 and CDR2 from the germline V gene are SGHRS and YFSETQ. The CDR3 extends over 15 amino acids. CDR3 in amino acids: CASSLRGAPTDTQYF. The CDR3 nucleotides read TGCGCCAGCAGCTTGCGGGGGGCCCCCACAGATACGCAGTATTTT.

This chain links TRBV29-1 with TRBJ2-4, with a possible D match to TRBD1 (5 bases). The germline gives CDR1 SQVTM, CDR2 ANQGSEA. CDR3 size: 13 residues. V was cut by 3 bases and J by 6 bases, with 12 bases left in between. DNA for the CDR3: TGCAGCGTTGACCAGGGTTCCGGAAACATTCAGTACTTC. Amino acids: CSVDQGSGNIQYF.

V gene TRBV7-3 combines with J gene TRBJ2-7; D call uncertain. V gave up 2 bases and J gave up 5 bases, with 16 bases separating them. The CDR3 is 15 residues long. Germline loops: CDR1 SGHTA, CDR2 FQGTGA. In nucleotides, the CDR3 is TGTGCCAGCAGCTTACTTCCGCGGCAGATCCACGAGCAGTACTTC. Its translation: CASSLLPRQIHEQYF.

The chain links TRBV11-2 to TRBJ1-6; 7 nucleotides line up with TRBD1. The CDR3 contains 16 residues. Per germline, CDR1 SGHAT and CDR2 FQNNGV. J gave up 7 bases and V 5 bases, and 11 bases lay outside the gene matches. CDR3 amino acids: CASSRPPGQPNSPLHF. The CDR3 DNA reads TGTGCCAGCAGCCGACCTCCGGGACAGCCAAATTCACCCCTCCACTTT.

The genes are TRBV19 and TRBJ1-2; the match to TRBD1 covers 9 bases. The J segment lost 3 bases and the V segment lost 1 base, leaving 0 bases of the junction unmatched. Germline values: CDR1 LNHDA, CDR2 SQIVND (reference sequence). The CDR3 consists of 14 residues. The CDR3 here is CASSIGDRDYGYTF. In DNA form, the CDR3 reads TGTGCCAGTAGTATAGGGGACAGGGACTATGGCTACACCTTC.

J is TRBJ1-4 and V is TRBV18; 8 nucleotides align to TRBD1. Germline V lookup: CDR1 KGHSH, CDR2 LQKENI. The length of the CDR3 is 14 residues. V lost 2 bases to trimming and J lost 7 bases; unmatched junction nucleotides: 3. The CDR3 spells CASSPTGGSEKLFF. The CDR3 nucleotides are TGTGCCAGCTCACCAACAGGGGGGAGTGAAAAACTGTTTTTT.

The chain carries TRBV19 and TRBJ2-2; no reliable D call. This CDR3 contains 13 residues. The germline V gene has CDR1 LNHDA and CDR2 SQIVND (reference sequence). V lost 1 base, J lost 0 bases, and 0 bases lay in between. The CDR3 loop is CASSIANTGELFF. Here the CDR3 DNA reads TGTGCCAGTAGTATAGCGAACACCGGGGAGCTGTTTTTT.

The chain employs TRBV18 and TRBJ2-1; D assignment may be TRBD1 or TRBD2 (5 bases each). The germline gives CDR1 KGHSH, CDR2 LQKENI. V dropped 0 bases and J dropped 9 bases, with 12 bases sitting between them. The CDR3 covers 14 residues. As DNA, the CDR3 is TGTGCCAGCTCACCACCGAGTGTTGGGGGTGAGCAGTTCTTC. It specifies CASSPPSVGGEQFF.

This clone was seen just once. The gene calls are TRBV19 and TRBJ1-3, with a tentative D call TRBD1 (6 bases). CDR1 and CDR2 from the germline V gene are LNHDA and SQIVND (reference sequence). The CDR3 has 16 residues. V was shortened by 5 bases and J by 0 bases, with 14 bases between the two germline ends. CDR3 nucleotides: TGTGCCAGTAGTGCACTGACAGGATTCTCTGGAAACACCATATATTTT. This sequence encodes CASSALTGFSGNTIYF. Complete variable domain (other parts from reference TRBV19 and TRBJ1-3): DGGITQSPKYLFRKEGQNVTLSCEQNLNHDAMYWYRQDPGQGLRLIYYSQIVNDFQKGDIAEGYSVSREKKESFPLTVTSAQKNPTAFYLCASSALTGFSGNTIYFGEGSWLTVV.

The rearrangement links TRBV20-1 to TRBJ2-7; TRBD2 matches at 13 bases. The CDR3 extends over 17 amino acids. J was trimmed by 0 bases and V by 3 bases; bases with no gene match: 8. The germline V gene encodes CDR1 DFQATT and CDR2 SNEGSKA (reference sequence). CDR3 nucleotides: TGCAGTGCTAGTGGGACTAGCGGGGCCTTTTACTCCTACGAGCAGTACTTC. Its translation is CSASGTSGAFYSYEQYF.

The gene calls are TRBV30 and TRBJ1-3; possible D gene TRBD1, 6 bases. CDR3 length equals 13 residues. Germline loops: CDR1 GTSNPN, CDR2 SVGIG (reference sequence). Trimming took off 4 bases at V and 4 bases at J, with 11 bases between the two ends. The CDR3 here is CAWTGTTGNTIYF. The CDR3 nucleotides read TGTGCCTGGACCGGGACAACCGGAAACACCATATATTTT. The full variable domain, completed using reference TRBV30 and TRBJ1-3, is SQTIHQWPATLVQPVGSPLSLECTVEGTSNPNLYWYRQAAGRGLQLLFYSVGIGQISSEVPQNLSASRPQDRQFILSSKKLLLSDSGFYLCAWTGTTGNTIYFGEGSWLTVV.

This chain joins TRBV19 and TRBJ1-6, with D perhaps TRBD1 (6 bases). Deletions cut 5 bases from V and 3 bases from J, with 14 bases between. The CDR3 covers 16 residues. Germline CDR1 LNHDA, CDR2 SQIVND (reference sequence). CDR3 DNA: TGTGCCAGTAGTGCCGGACAGTATGACTATAATTCACCCCTCCACTTT. As protein: CASSAGQYDYNSPLHF.

The chain joins TRBV3-1 (or the pseudogene TRBV3-2) to TRBJ1-1, with a tentative D call TRBD1 (6 bases). Between the trimmed V and J ends, which lost 0 bases and 5 bases, there was a span of 25 bases. The CDR3 has 19 amino acids. Germline CDR1 LGHDT, CDR2 YNNKEL (reference sequence). The CDR3 DNA sequence: TGTGCCAGCAGCCAAGAGAAGGGCTTCGGGGGGCGGGTTAGGACTGAAGCTTTCTTT. Translated, it gives CASSQEKGFGGRVRTEAFF.